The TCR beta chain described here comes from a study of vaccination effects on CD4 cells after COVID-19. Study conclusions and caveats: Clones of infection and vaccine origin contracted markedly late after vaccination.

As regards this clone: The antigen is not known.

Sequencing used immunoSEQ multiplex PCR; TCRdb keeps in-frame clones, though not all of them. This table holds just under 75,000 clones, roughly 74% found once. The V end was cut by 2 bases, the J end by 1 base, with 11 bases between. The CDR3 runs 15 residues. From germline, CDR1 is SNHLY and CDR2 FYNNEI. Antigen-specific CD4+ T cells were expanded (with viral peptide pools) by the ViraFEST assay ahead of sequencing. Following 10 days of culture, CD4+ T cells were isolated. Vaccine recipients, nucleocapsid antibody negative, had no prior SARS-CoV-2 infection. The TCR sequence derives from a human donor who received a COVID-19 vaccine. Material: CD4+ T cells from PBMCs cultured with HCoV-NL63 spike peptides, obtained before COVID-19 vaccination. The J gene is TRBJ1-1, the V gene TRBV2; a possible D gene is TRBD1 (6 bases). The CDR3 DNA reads TGTGCCAGCAGTGAACGAGGACAGCCGAACACTGAAGCTTTCTTT. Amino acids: CASSERGQPNTEAFF.